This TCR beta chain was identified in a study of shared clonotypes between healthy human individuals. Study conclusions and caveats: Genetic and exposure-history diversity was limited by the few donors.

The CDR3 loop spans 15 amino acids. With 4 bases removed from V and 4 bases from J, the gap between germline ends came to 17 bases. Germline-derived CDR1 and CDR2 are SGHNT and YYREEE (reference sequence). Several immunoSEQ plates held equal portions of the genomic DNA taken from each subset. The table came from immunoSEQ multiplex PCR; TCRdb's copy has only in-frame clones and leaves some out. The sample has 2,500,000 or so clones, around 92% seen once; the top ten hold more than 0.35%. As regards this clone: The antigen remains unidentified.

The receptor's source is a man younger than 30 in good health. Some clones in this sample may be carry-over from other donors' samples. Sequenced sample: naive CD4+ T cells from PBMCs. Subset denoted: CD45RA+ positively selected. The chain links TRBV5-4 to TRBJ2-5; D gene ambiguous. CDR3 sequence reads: CASSPVPEWGETQYF. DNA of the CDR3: TGTGCCAGCAGCCCAGTCCCTGAATGGGGAGAGACCCAGTACTTC. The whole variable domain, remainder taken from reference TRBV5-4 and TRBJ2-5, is ETGVTQSPTHLIKTRGQQVTLRCSSQSGHNTVSWYQQALGQGPQFIFQYYREEENGRGNFPPRFSGLQFPNYSSELNVNALELDDSALYLCASSPVPEWGETQYFGPGTRLLVL.